This T cell receptor (beta chain) was identified during a study of molecular identifiers for immune sequencing clone quantification. Trimming cost V 1 base and J 4 bases, with 8 bases left between them. The CDR3 runs to 13 residues. CDR1 and CDR2 from the germline V gene are SGHTA and FQGNSA. Both previously described methods and listed TCR primers were employed to make bulk TCR libraries. TCRdb used MiXCR to reprocess the PCR reads, holding one entry per CDR3 protein. The profile covers 79,000 or so distinct CDR3 sequences, with approximately 23% appearing a single time and 0.75% to 0.9% taken by the ten largest. This clonotype was found many times.

The V call is TRBV7-2, the J call TRBJ2-7; D remains ambiguous. Source material: naive CD8+ T cells from blood, with Jurkat cell RNA spiked in. Specified subset: FACS-sorted CD8+CD4-CCR7+CD45RA+ naive T cells. This TCR was recovered from a human donor in good health. Some libraries in this study had Jurkat cell RNA spiked in. The CDR3 loop is CASSLGVGYEQYF. In DNA form, the CDR3 reads TGTGCCAGCAGCTTAGGTGTGGGGTACGAGCAGTACTTC.